The next 20 T cell receptor beta chains were all read from a single sample in a study of vaccination effects on CD4 cells after COVID-19. Antigen-specific CD4+ T cells were first expanded with viral peptide pools by the ViraFEST assay and only then sequenced. Culture proceeded for 10 days, and CD4+ T cells were then isolated. From March to December 2020, the person had a SARS-CoV-2 infection that was confirmed by PCR. Their antigen targets remain unknown. This table comes from immunoSEQ multiplex PCR, and its TCRdb copy is limited to in-frame clones, with some not included. The sample lists roughly 54,000 clones; 65% to 80% were seen once. Source: CD4+ T cells from PBMCs cultured with HIV peptides, taken before COVID-19 vaccination. Noted subset: HIV-1 Nef peptide pool negative control/reference culture. These receptors all come from a human donor who had a prior SARS-CoV-2 infection.

The chain has TRBV7-8 and TRBJ2-7; 8 bases align to TRBD2. Germline CDR1 reads SGHVS; CDR2 reads FQNEAQ. Losses at the gene ends were 1 base for V and 2 bases for J; bases not matched to a gene: 4. The length of the CDR3 is 15 residues. CDR3 DNA: TGTGCCAGCAGCTTAGTACTAGCGGTTGCCTACGAGCAGTACTTC. Protein sequence: CASSLVLAVAYEQYF.

The chain carries TRBV7-8 and TRBJ1-2; 7 nucleotides line up with TRBD1. Trimming removed 4 bases from V and 4 bases from J; junction bases left unmatched: 9. The CDR3 consists of 15 residues. Looked up from germline, CDR1 is SGHVS and CDR2 is FQNEAQ. The CDR3: CASSSTDRVGYGYTF. In DNA, the CDR3 is TGTGCCAGCAGCTCAACAGACAGGGTGGGCTATGGCTACACCTTC.

The chain links TRBV3-1 (or the pseudogene TRBV3-2) to TRBJ2-7; D gene ambiguous. With 0 bases removed from V and 2 bases from J, the gap between germline ends came to 17 bases. Germline-derived CDR1 and CDR2 are LGHDT and YNNKEL (reference sequence). The CDR3 is made up of 17 amino acids. The CDR3, as DNA: TGTGCCAGCAGCCAAGATCTCTCCCCCGGATATACCTACGAGCAGTACTTC. Encoded protein: CASSQDLSPGYTYEQYF.

The genes are TRBV11-3 and TRBJ1-2; TRBD1 is a possible D gene (5 bases). Germline CDR1 SGHNT, CDR2 YENEEA. The V end lost 6 bases, the J end lost 5 bases, and 10 bases lay between the germline ends. This CDR3 contains 12 residues. CDR3 bases: TGTGCCAGCAGTCTGGGGGAGTATGGCTACACCTTC. Protein product: CASSLGEYGYTF.

V gene TRBV19 combines with J gene TRBJ1-4; TRBD1 matches at 10 bases. CDR3 length equals 16 residues. V lost 3 bases to trimming and J lost 3 bases; unmatched junction nucleotides: 4. Germline CDR1 LNHDA, CDR2 SQIVND (reference sequence). In nucleotides, the CDR3 is TGTGCCAGTAGTATGACAGGGGGCGCGGCTAATGAAAAACTGTTTTTT. This encodes CASSMTGGAANEKLFF.

CDR3 nucleotides: TGTGCCAGCAGCTTGGCACTACGACAAGAGACCCAGTACTTC. Translating gives CASSLALRQETQYF. This chain joins TRBV5-6 and TRBJ2-5; D uncertain. Per the germline V gene, CDR1 is SGHDT and CDR2 is YYEEEE. V was clipped by 0 bases and J by 2 bases, with 8 bases between them. This CDR3 region has 14 residues.

The genes are TRBV6-5 and TRBJ2-1, with D perhaps TRBD2 (7 bases). CDR1 is MNHEY, CDR2 SVGAGI, per germline. Trimming shortened V by 6 bases and J by 9 bases, and 18 bases separated the two germline ends. The CDR3 covers 14 residues. CDR3 bases: TGTGCCAGCAGGGTGGGGGGAGGGGGGGTTGAGCAGTTCTTC. Amino acids: CASRVGGGGVEQFF.

Only a few counts were recorded for this clone. The V gene is TRBV23-1, the J gene TRBJ2-1, with D possibly being TRBD1 (5 bases). TRBV23-1 is an ORF, and what it does is uncertain. The CDR3 is made up of 14 amino acids. V dropped 0 bases and J dropped 8 bases, with 11 bases sitting between them. The CDR3 DNA reads TGCGCCAGCAGTCAATCGGCGGACACCTATGAGCAGTTCTTC. It translates to CASSQSADTYEQFF.

The chain combines TRBV19 with TRBJ1-2, with D unclear. The CDR3 sequence is 16 residues long. V was clipped by 3 bases and J by 5 bases, with 19 bases between them. Germline V gives CDR1 LNHDA, CDR2 SQIVND (reference sequence). CDR3 residues: CASSISFVQPTYGYTF. The CDR3 nucleotides are TGTGCCAGTAGTATCTCATTCGTGCAGCCTACATATGGCTACACCTTC.

CDR3 sequence (DNA): TGTGCCAGCAGCCAGGGGAGGGGTAGTGTTCTTAGTAATTCACCCCTCCACTTT. It codes for CASSQGRGSVLSNSPLHF. The rearrangement joins TRBV7-9 to TRBJ1-6; D possibly corresponds to TRBD1 (6 bases). This CDR3 region has 18 residues. From germline, CDR1 is SEHNR and CDR2 FQNEAQ (reference sequence). V gave up 5 bases and J gave up 6 bases, with 23 bases separating them.

CDR3 DNA sequence: TGTGCTAGTGGTTTGCTCGCGAACACCGGGGAGCTGTTTTTT. It yields the protein CASGLLANTGELFF. The chain carries TRBV12-5 and TRBJ2-2; D gene ambiguous. The CDR3 contains 14 residues. The germline CDR1 and CDR2 sequences are LGHNT and FRNRAP. V was trimmed by 2 bases and J by 0 bases, leaving 4 bases between them.

This clone was seen a handful of times. The chain combines TRBV27 with TRBJ2-7; D is unclear. V was cut by 6 bases and J by 0 bases, with 15 bases left in between. In germline, CDR1 is MNHEY, CDR2 SMNVEV (reference sequence). This CDR3 spans 15 amino acids. As DNA, the CDR3 is TGTGCCAGCAGCCTACGCCCCAGGAGCTCCTACGAGCAGTACTTC. It translates to CASSLRPRSSYEQYF.

Notes on this clone: A read error may produce the germline difference seen at one junction end. This sequence joins TRBV7-7 and TRBJ2-2, with D possibly being TRBD1 (5 bases). The CDR3 consists of 14 residues. Looked up from germline, CDR1 is SSHAT and CDR2 is FNYEAQ (reference sequence). This CDR3 reads CASSPGQNTGELFF. For the CDR3, the DNA is TGTGCTAGCAGCCCAGGACAGAACACCGGGGAGCTGTTTTTT.

The table lists this clone with a few counts. The rearrangement uses TRBV7-9 and TRBJ1-4; 9 bases are a match to TRBD1. The CDR3 extends over 17 amino acids. The junction had 11 bases not matched to a gene; V was cut back by 1 base and J by 8 bases. Germline lookup yields CDR1 SEHNR and CDR2 FQNEAQ (reference sequence). The CDR3 reads CASSLESFRDRAEKLFF. CDR3 nucleotide sequence: TGTGCCAGCAGCTTAGAGTCCTTCCGGGACAGGGCGGAAAAACTGTTTTTT.

The rearrangement joins TRBV2 to TRBJ2-5, with D possibly being TRBD1 (6 bases). Per the germline V gene, CDR1 is SNHLY and CDR2 is FYNNEI. CDR3 size: 14 residues. V was clipped by 5 bases and J by 1 base, with 11 bases between them. The CDR3 reads CASSQDSPQETQYF. CDR3 in DNA: TGTGCCAGCAGTCAGGACAGCCCCCAAGAGACCCAGTACTTC.

The rearrangement uses TRBV14 and TRBJ2-1; tentatively, D is TRBD1 (5 bases). Germline V gene sequence: CDR1 SGHDN, CDR2 FVKESK. V was pared by 2 bases and J by 8 bases, with 19 bases between. The CDR3 sequence is 16 residues long. The CDR3 nucleotides are TGTGCCAGCAGCCAAAAGGGGAAAGAGTACTGGGATGAGCAGTTCTTC. Its protein is CASSQKGKEYWDEQFF.

The chain uses TRBV18 and TRBJ1-1; 7 bases line up with TRBD1. J lost 3 bases, V lost 2 bases, and 0 bases had no gene match. The CDR3 runs 13 residues. CDR1 is KGHSH and CDR2 is LQKENI in the germline V gene. CDR3 sequence reads: CASSPGQDTEAFF. The CDR3 DNA reads as TGTGCCAGCTCACCAGGACAGGACACTGAAGCTTTCTTT.

This chain uses TRBV25-1 with TRBJ2-5; no definite D call. The germline V gene has CDR1 MGHDK and CDR2 SYGVNS. Trimming shortened V by 5 bases and J by 5 bases, and 9 bases separated the two germline ends. This CDR3 contains 12 residues. The CDR3 protein is CASSLWGETQYF. For the CDR3, the DNA is TGTGCCAGCAGTTTGTGGGGTGAGACCCAGTACTTC.

The count of this clone is one. This sequence joins TRBV2 and TRBJ2-2, with 8 bases aligning to TRBD1. The CDR3 has 12 residues. V shed 10 bases and J 8 bases; nucleotides not matched to a gene: 6. Germline V gives CDR1 SNHLY, CDR2 FYNNEI. CDR3 coding DNA: TGTGCCACGGGACAGGTCGGGGGGGAGCTGTTTTTT. It specifies CATGQVGGELFF.

The rearrangement uses TRBV2 and TRBJ2-3; TRBD2 might be the D (6 bases). The CDR3 is 14 residues long. V was shortened by 7 bases and J by 6 bases, with 17 bases between the two germline ends. CDR1 and CDR2 (germline): SNHLY, FYNNEI. In DNA, the CDR3 is TGTGCCAGCACTGGGACTTATGGCGGCGATACGCAGTATTTT. Protein product: CASTGTYGGDTQYF.